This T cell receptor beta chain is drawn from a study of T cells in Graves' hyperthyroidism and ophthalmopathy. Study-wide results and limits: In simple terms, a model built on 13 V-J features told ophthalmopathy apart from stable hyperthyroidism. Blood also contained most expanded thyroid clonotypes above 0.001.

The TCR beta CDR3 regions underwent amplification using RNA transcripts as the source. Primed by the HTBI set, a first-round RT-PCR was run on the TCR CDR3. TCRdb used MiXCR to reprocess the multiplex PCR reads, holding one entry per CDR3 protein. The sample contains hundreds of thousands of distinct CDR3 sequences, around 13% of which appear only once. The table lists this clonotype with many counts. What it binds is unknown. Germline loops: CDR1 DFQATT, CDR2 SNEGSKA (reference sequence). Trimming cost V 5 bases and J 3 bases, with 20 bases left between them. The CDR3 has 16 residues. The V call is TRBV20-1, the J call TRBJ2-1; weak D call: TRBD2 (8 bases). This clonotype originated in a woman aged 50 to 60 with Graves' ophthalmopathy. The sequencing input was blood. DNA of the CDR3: TGCAGTGCTGAGCGGGGGCAGGGGGGATTCTACAATGAGCAGTTCTTC. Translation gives CSAERGQGGFYNEQFF.